What follows are 21 T cell receptor beta chains derived from one specimen sequenced in a study of cytomegalovirus exposure and HLA in healthy donors (dated 2017 in TCRdb). Receptor libraries were prepared by the immunoSEQ multiplex PCR assay. The multiplex PCR relied on a mix of 60 forward primers for TCR Vbeta segments and 13 reverse primers for TCR Jbeta segments. Imported from immuneACCESS, the table was reduced by TCRdb to in-frame sequences with V and J called. These copies leave out some clones; in studies compared against another copy, an unresolved V gene accounts for under half, and the cause of the remainder is not known. The sample has roughly 180,000 clones on record, approximately 83% of them singletons. The ten largest clones capture roughly 9.3% of the sample. Material: PBMCs. These receptors were obtained from a man between 18 and 29 years old in good health and CMV-seropositive.

This clone was seen just once. V gene TRBV5-1 combines with J gene TRBJ2-1; 13 nucleotides align to TRBD2. The J segment lost 1 base and the V segment lost 1 base, leaving 8 bases of the junction unmatched. The CDR3 has 19 residues. Germline V gives CDR1 SGHRS, CDR2 YFSETQ. Written as DNA, the CDR3 is TGCGCCAGCAGCTTGTTGGGACTAGCGGGGCGTACATCCTACAATGAGCAGTTCTTC. Its protein is CASSLLGLAGRTSYNEQFF.

This clone was seen a single time. The rearrangement uses TRBV10-1 and TRBJ2-5; tentative D call: TRBD2 (7 bases). Trimming removed 6 bases at V and 1 base at J, with 12 bases between. The germline CDR1 and CDR2 sequences are WNHNN and SYGVQD (reference sequence). This CDR3 spans 14 amino acids. The CDR3 DNA sequence: TGCGCCAGCAGCCTCGGGGGGCCCCAAGAGACCCAGTACTTC. It yields the protein CASSLGGPQETQYF.

The genes are TRBV5-1 and TRBJ2-7; 7 nucleotides line up with TRBD1. Germline CDR1 reads SGHRS; CDR2 reads YFSETQ. The V gene end was trimmed by 4 bases and the J gene end by 3 bases; junction bases not matched to a gene: 4. The CDR3 loop spans 13 amino acids. The CDR3 sequence is CASSNDRDYEQYF. DNA of the CDR3: TGCGCCAGCAGCAACGACAGGGACTACGAGCAGTACTTC.

DNA for the CDR3: TGTGCCATCAGTGAGCCGCGACTAGCGGGGACACCCTACGAGCAGTACTTC. This encodes CAISEPRLAGTPYEQYF. This sequence joins TRBV10-3 and TRBJ2-7, with 11 bases that match TRBD2. CDR1 is ENHRY, CDR2 SYGVKD, per germline. The CDR3 contains 17 residues. V was pared by 2 bases and J by 2 bases, with 8 bases of the junction left unmatched.

This CDR3 reads CASSFGQGRYEQYF. As DNA, the CDR3 is TGCGCCAGCAGCTTCGGACAGGGCAGGTACGAGCAGTACTTC. The gene calls are TRBV5-1 and TRBJ2-5; 8 nucleotides match TRBD1. The J call could be wrong; TRBJ2-7 is a better fit for the DNA end. The CDR3 is made up of 14 amino acids. Germline values: CDR1 SGHRS, CDR2 YFSETQ.

The chain uses TRBV25-1 and TRBJ1-2, with 8 bases matching TRBD1. This CDR3 spans 13 amino acids. Germline-derived CDR1 and CDR2 are MGHDK and SYGVNS. With 7 bases clipped from V and 4 bases from J, the junction kept 5 bases outside the gene matches. This CDR3 is CASTGGAGYGYTF. CDR3 nucleotide sequence: TGTGCCAGCACAGGGGGCGCAGGCTATGGCTACACCTTC.

The rearrangement uses TRBV29-1 and TRBJ2-1; 10 bases align to TRBD2. This CDR3 spans 16 amino acids. The J segment lost 7 bases and the V segment lost 6 bases, leaving 15 bases of the junction unmatched. The V gene's germline CDR1 is SQVTM and CDR2 ANQGSEA. The CDR3, as DNA: TGCAGCGTCCAGGGGTTCCTAGCGGGGGTGGATAATGAGCAGTTCTTC. Translation gives CSVQGFLAGVDNEQFF.

This chain links TRBV18 with TRBJ1-2; a possible D gene is TRBD1 (5 bases). The germline CDR1 and CDR2 sequences are KGHSH and LQKENI. With 2 bases removed from V and 6 bases from J, the gap between germline ends came to 13 bases. The CDR3 totals 14 residues. In nucleotides, the CDR3 is TGTGCCAGCTCACCAAACCAGGGTGAGGATGGCTACACCTTC. Its translation is CASSPNQGEDGYTF. The full variable domain, its missing parts supplied by reference TRBV18 and TRBJ1-2, is NAGVMQNPRHLVRRRGQEARLRCSPMKGHSHVYWYRQLPEEGLKFMVYLQKENIIDESGMPKERFSAEFPKEGPSILRIQQVVRGDSAAYFCASSPNQGEDGYTFGSGTRLTVV.

This chain joins TRBV10-3 and TRBJ2-6; tentative D call: TRBD1 (6 bases). The CDR3 is 17 residues long. Germline CDR1 and CDR2: ENHRY and SYGVKD. Trimming removed 6 bases at V and 0 bases at J, with 15 bases between. The CDR3 here is CAIRRRDIVSGANVLTF. CDR3 bases: TGTGCCATCAGGCGCCGGGACATAGTCTCTGGGGCCAACGTCCTGACTTTC.

The chain carries TRBV18 and TRBJ1-2; TRBD1 agrees at 7 bases. The J segment lost 5 bases and the V segment lost 1 base, leaving 1 base of the junction unmatched. The germline V gene has CDR1 KGHSH and CDR2 LQKENI. This CDR3 contains 13 residues. Here the CDR3 reads CASSPQGAYGYTF. Here the CDR3 DNA reads TGTGCCAGCTCACCACAGGGGGCTTATGGCTACACCTTC.

This clone was counted a single time. V and J are TRBV15 and TRBJ1-4, with D possibly being TRBD1 (5 bases). V shed 2 bases and J shed 0 bases, with 16 bases lying between them. Germline V gene data show CDR1 as LNHNV and CDR2 as YYDKDF (reference sequence). The CDR3 sequence is 18 residues long. This CDR3 reads CATSRNTPGIATNEKLFF. CDR3 coding DNA: TGTGCCACCAGCAGAAATACCCCAGGGATCGCAACTAATGAAAAACTGTTTTTT.

This chain connects TRBV5-1 to TRBJ2-3, with a weak D call TRBD1 (6 bases). The CDR3 length is 13 residues. V was cut by 5 bases and J by 3 bases, with 10 bases left in between. CDR1 SGHRS and CDR2 YFSETQ come from the germline V gene. The CDR3: CASRGAGTDTQYF. The DNA of the CDR3 is TGCGCCAGCAGGGGGGCAGGGACAGATACGCAGTATTTT. The whole variable domain, filled in from reference TRBV5-1 and TRBJ2-3, reads KAGVTQTPRYLIKTRGQQVTLSCSPISGHRSVSWYQQTPGQGLQFLFEYFSETQRNKGNFPGRFSGRQFSNSRSEMNVSTLELGDSALYLCASRGAGTDTQYFGPGTRLTVL.

The gene calls are TRBV15 and TRBJ2-3; 7 nucleotides match TRBD2. The CDR3 is 14 residues long. Germline trimming cut 7 bases from V and 4 bases from J; bases unmatched to any gene: 8. Germline V gene lookup returns CDR1 LNHNV and CDR2 YYDKDF (reference sequence). CDR3 loop: CATMGREAPDTQYF. CDR3 nucleotides: TGTGCCACCATGGGGAGGGAAGCGCCAGATACGCAGTATTTT.

J is TRBJ2-7 and V is TRBV6-5, with D uncertain. There are 12 residues in the CDR3. V was trimmed by 1 base and J by 4 bases, leaving 5 bases between them. Germline V gene data show CDR1 as MNHEY and CDR2 as SVGAGI. The DNA of the CDR3 is TGTGCCAGCAGTTACTGGCCGTACGAGCAGTACTTC. This sequence encodes CASSYWPYEQYF.

The chain recombines TRBV2 with TRBJ1-6; D is unclear. This CDR3 is 10 amino acids long. Germline CDR1 reads SNHLY; CDR2 reads FYNNEI. V was shortened by 6 bases and J by 12 bases, with 6 bases between the two germline ends. CDR3 in DNA: TGTGCCAGCAGAGGCGGACCCCTCCACTTT. Encoded protein: CASRGGPLHF.

The CDR3 nucleotides read TGCGCCAGCAGTGAGTCTGCAGTAAGGGGCAATGAGCAGTTCTTC. This codes for CASSESAVRGNEQFF. The chain carries TRBV10-1 and TRBJ2-1; tentatively, D is TRBD1 (5 bases). The V end was cut by 0 bases, the J end by 6 bases, with 12 bases between. The germline CDR1 and CDR2 sequences are WNHNN and SYGVQD (reference sequence). There are 15 residues in the CDR3.

The V and J genes are TRBV10-3 and TRBJ2-1; 10 bases line up with TRBD2. The CDR3 runs 14 residues. The germline V gene encodes CDR1 ENHRY and CDR2 SYGVKD. The V gene end was trimmed by 6 bases and the J gene end by 6 bases; junction bases not matched to a gene: 5. Here the CDR3 DNA reads TGTGCCATCAGCATAGCGGGGGGCCCCAATGAGCAGTTCTTC. Its translation is CAISIAGGPNEQFF.

This chain links TRBV18 with TRBJ2-2; 9 bases are shared with TRBD2. CDR1 and CDR2 from the germline V gene are KGHSH and LQKENI. V trimming: 8 bases; J trimming: 0 bases; junction bases outside the gene matches: 4. This CDR3 comprises 15 residues. The CDR3 here is CASPLAGANTGELFF. The CDR3 DNA reads TGTGCCAGCCCTTTAGCGGGGGCGAACACCGGGGAGCTGTTTTTT.

The chain joins TRBV6-6 to TRBJ1-2; TRBD1 is a possible D gene (5 bases). Looked up from germline, CDR1 is MNHNY and CDR2 is SVGAGI (reference sequence). Trimming left V 0 bases short and J 1 base short, with 9 bases between. The CDR3 runs 15 residues. The CDR3 nucleotides read TGTGCCAGCAGTTACTCGACAGCCAATAACTATGGCTACACCTTC. As protein: CASSYSTANNYGYTF.

This clone occurred once. V usage is TRBV7-2 and J usage is TRBJ2-1; 7 bases are shared with TRBD1. V lost 2 bases and J lost 3; bases outside the gene matches: 4. Per germline, CDR1 SGHTA and CDR2 FQGNSA. The CDR3 sequence is 15 residues long. The CDR3 DNA sequence: TGTGCCAGCAGCTTAAGGGGGCCTCTCTACAATGAGCAGTTCTTC. Residues: CASSLRGPLYNEQFF. Combining the CDR3 with reference TRBV7-2 and TRBJ2-1 gives the whole variable domain GAGVSQSPSNKVTEKGKDVELRCDPISGHTALYWYRQSLGQGLEFLIYFQGNSAPDKSGLPSDRFSAERTGGSVSTLTIQRTQQEDSAVYLCASSLRGPLYNEQFFGPGTRLTVL.

In this sample, this clone turned up once. The rearrangement joins TRBV29-1 to TRBJ2-1; TRBD1 agrees at 8 bases. The germline gives CDR1 SQVTM, CDR2 ANQGSEA. The CDR3 runs to 16 residues. The V and J ends lost 3 bases and 4 bases, in that order; junction bases with no gene match: 11. CDR3 region: CSVDGATGVGYNEQFF. The DNA for the CDR3 is TGCAGCGTTGATGGGGCGACAGGGGTTGGGTACAATGAGCAGTTCTTC.